These T cell receptor beta chains were read from a single sample in a study of cytomegalovirus exposure and HLA in healthy donors. Assay used: immunoSEQ multiplex PCR; TCRdb lists only in-frame clones, some missing. The specimen's table records approximately 110,000 clones. Specimen: PBMCs. Receptors originate from a man between 18 and 35 years old in good health and CMV-seronegative. Both conserved end residues are part of each CDR3. The order of the fields is D gene, J gene, V gene, CDR3 DNA, CDR3 protein. The D gene is left open where the match is weak.

d_call: .
j_call: TRBJ2-2
v_call: TRBV5-6
cdr3_nt: TGTGCCAGCACCACCCGGCAGGGCCTCAACACCGGGGAGCTGTTTTTT
cdr3_aa: CASTTRQGLNTGELFF

d_call: .
j_call: TRBJ2-3
v_call: TRBV25-1
cdr3_nt: TGTGCCAGCAGTGAAATAAGGGGGTGGGCAGATACGCAGTATTTT
cdr3_aa: CASSEIRGWADTQYF

d_call: .
j_call: TRBJ1-4
v_call: TRBV4-2
cdr3_nt: TGTGCCAGCAGCCAAGATCCGCCGGGATCGCAACTGTTTTTT
cdr3_aa: CASSQDPPGSQLFF

d_call: TRBD1
j_call: TRBJ2-7
v_call: TRBV19
cdr3_nt: TGTGCCAGTAGTATACTCGGGACAGCGCCTGGGGAGCAGTACTTC
cdr3_aa: CASSILGTAPGEQYF

d_call: .
j_call: TRBJ2-7
v_call: TRBV4-1
cdr3_nt: TGCGCCAGCAGCCTAGGTGGAGGGAAAGGGTACGAGCAGTACTTC
cdr3_aa: CASSLGGGKGYEQYF

d_call: .
j_call: TRBJ1-2
v_call: TRBV19
cdr3_nt: TGTGCCAGTACGGAGGGCGGCTATGGCTACACCTTC
cdr3_aa: CASTEGGYGYTF

d_call: .
j_call: TRBJ1-5
v_call: TRBV19
cdr3_nt: TGTGCCAGTAGTTCACGGGGAGGGCCCTACAATCAGCCCCAGCATTTT
cdr3_aa: CASSSRGGPYNQPQHF

d_call: .
j_call: TRBJ2-3
v_call: TRBV5-1
cdr3_nt: TGCGCCAGCAGCTTGGTGGGGGAGGGCACAGATACGCAGTATTTT
cdr3_aa: CASSLVGEGTDTQYF

d_call: TRBD1
j_call: TRBJ2-1
v_call: TRBV18
cdr3_nt: TGTGCCAGCTCACTACAGGGGCATGAGCAGTTCTTC
cdr3_aa: CASSLQGHEQFF

d_call: TRBD1
j_call: TRBJ2-7
v_call: TRBV5-4
cdr3_nt: TGTGCCAGCAGCTTAGAGGCAGGGGGCTCCTACGAGCAGTACTTC
cdr3_aa: CASSLEAGGSYEQYF

d_call: TRBD1
j_call: TRBJ1-1
v_call: TRBV30
cdr3_nt: TGTGCCTGGAGTCCATTGACAGGGAAGTTTGGTACTGAAGCTTTCTTT
cdr3_aa: CAWSPLTGKFGTEAFF

d_call: TRBD1
j_call: TRBJ1-1
v_call: TRBV9
cdr3_nt: TGTGCCAGCAGCGTCAACAGGGGTGGCACTGAAGCTTTCTTT
cdr3_aa: CASSVNRGGTEAFF

d_call: .
j_call: TRBJ1-5
v_call: TRBV6-5
cdr3_nt: TGTGCCAGCAGCCTCTCTTCATTGACAGTGCAGCATTTT
cdr3_aa: CASSLSSLTVQHF

d_call: .
j_call: TRBJ2-6
v_call: TRBV5-1
cdr3_nt: TGCGCCAGCAGCTTGCGACCCGAGGGCAACGTCCTGACTTTC
cdr3_aa: CASSLRPEGNVLTF

d_call: TRBD1
j_call: TRBJ1-2
v_call: TRBV6-1
cdr3_nt: TGTGCCAGCAGCCCCGGGACAGGGTACGATGGCTACACCTTC
cdr3_aa: CASSPGTGYDGYTF

d_call: .
j_call: TRBJ1-3
v_call: TRBV18
cdr3_nt: TGTGCCAGCATCCCCGGCTCTGGAAACACCATATATTTT
cdr3_aa: CASIPGSGNTIYF

d_call: .
j_call: TRBJ2-5
v_call: TRBV10-1
cdr3_nt: TGCGCCAGCAGCGGACAGAGATCGGGGACCCAGTACTTC
cdr3_aa: CASSGQRSGTQYF

d_call: TRBD1
j_call: TRBJ1-2
v_call: TRBV5-1
cdr3_nt: TGCGCCAGCAGCTTGGAGGGACAGCTCTATGGCTACACCTTC
cdr3_aa: CASSLEGQLYGYTF

d_call: TRBD1
j_call: TRBJ1-5
v_call: TRBV6-1
cdr3_nt: TGTGCCAGCAGTGAACGGTCGGGACAGCTTCTCTATAGCAATCAGCCCCAGCATTTT
cdr3_aa: CASSERSGQLLYSNQPQHF

d_call: .
j_call: TRBJ2-7
v_call: TRBV19
cdr3_nt: TGTGCCAGTAGTGCATCCAACTACTACGAGCAGTACTTC
cdr3_aa: CASSASNYYEQYF

d_call: .
j_call: TRBJ1-1
v_call: TRBV30
cdr3_nt: TGTGCCTGGAGTTGGCGGGCTTCGGACACTGAAGCTTTCTTT
cdr3_aa: CAWSWRASDTEAFF

d_call: .
j_call: TRBJ1-2
v_call: TRBV29-1
cdr3_nt: TGCAGCGTTGTAGGGGAGGGCTATGGCTACACCTTC
cdr3_aa: CSVVGEGYGYTF

d_call: .
j_call: TRBJ2-7
v_call: TRBV7-6
cdr3_nt: TGTGCCAGCACGTGGGGGGACAGCTCCTACGAGCAGTACTTC
cdr3_aa: CASTWGDSSYEQYF

d_call: .
j_call: TRBJ2-1
v_call: TRBV4-1
cdr3_nt: TGCGCCAGCAGACCCAGCGGGTTGGGGAATGAGCAGTTCTTC
cdr3_aa: CASRPSGLGNEQFF

d_call: TRBD1
j_call: TRBJ1-4
v_call: TRBV28
cdr3_nt: TGTGCCAGCAGTTTGCGGACAGGGCCTAATGAAAAACTGTTTTTT
cdr3_aa: CASSLRTGPNEKLFF

d_call: TRBD1
j_call: TRBJ2-3
v_call: TRBV30
cdr3_nt: TGTGCCTGGACTCCGCAGGGGGACACAGATACGCAGTATTTT
cdr3_aa: CAWTPQGDTDTQYF

d_call: .
j_call: TRBJ1-1
v_call: TRBV28
cdr3_nt: TGTGCCAGCAGTCTCGCAGGGTACACTGAAGCTTTCTTT
cdr3_aa: CASSLAGYTEAFF

d_call: TRBD1
j_call: TRBJ1-1
v_call: TRBV27
cdr3_nt: TGCTACGTGGCGCGGGACAGGGTTGGAACTGAAGCTTTCTTT
cdr3_aa: CYVARDRVGTEAFF

d_call: .
j_call: TRBJ1-6
v_call: TRBV28
cdr3_nt: TGTGCCAGCAGTTTACAGGGATCGAATAATTCACCCCTCCACTTT
cdr3_aa: CASSLQGSNNSPLHF

d_call: TRBD2
j_call: TRBJ2-4
v_call: TRBV6-5
cdr3_nt: TGTGCCAGCGGGACTAGCGGGACCAAAAACATTCAGTACTTC
cdr3_aa: CASGTSGTKNIQYF

d_call: .
j_call: TRBJ1-5
v_call: TRBV2
cdr3_nt: TGTGCCAGCAGTGAAGGAGATTTTAGCAATCAGCCCCAGCATTTT
cdr3_aa: CASSEGDFSNQPQHF

d_call: TRBD2
j_call: TRBJ2-5
v_call: TRBV9
cdr3_nt: TGTGCCAGCAGCGTAGAGGGGAGGGGCGAGACCCAGTACTTC
cdr3_aa: CASSVEGRGETQYF

d_call: .
j_call: TRBJ1-1
v_call: TRBV13
cdr3_nt: TGTGCCAGCAGCTTAACAGGCAACACTGAAGCTTTCTTT
cdr3_aa: CASSLTGNTEAFF

d_call: .
j_call: TRBJ2-7
v_call: TRBV4-2
cdr3_nt: TGTGCCAGCAGCCCCCGTGCGGCTGACGAGCAGTACTTC
cdr3_aa: CASSPRAADEQYF

d_call: .
j_call: TRBJ1-1
v_call: TRBV6-5
cdr3_nt: TGTGCCAGCAGTTACGCGGTCGAAGTGAACACTGAAGCTTTCTTT
cdr3_aa: CASSYAVEVNTEAFF

d_call: .
j_call: TRBJ2-1
v_call: TRBV20-1
cdr3_nt: TGCACCGAGAGCCATGAGCAGTTCTTC
cdr3_aa: CTESHEQFF

d_call: .
j_call: TRBJ2-7
v_call: TRBV4-2
cdr3_nt: TGTGCCAGCAGCCGTGGGGGGGGCAGCTCCTACGAGCAGTACTTC
cdr3_aa: CASSRGGGSSYEQYF

d_call: TRBD2
j_call: TRBJ2-1
v_call: TRBV2
cdr3_nt: TGTGCCAGCCCTTCGGGACTAGCACGCAATGAGCAGTTCTTC
cdr3_aa: CASPSGLARNEQFF

d_call: TRBD2
j_call: TRBJ2-1
v_call: TRBV6-5
cdr3_nt: TGTGCCAGCAAGAGGGGCGAAGCGGGGGACAATGAGCAGTTCTTC
cdr3_aa: CASKRGEAGDNEQFF

d_call: .
j_call: TRBJ2-5
v_call: TRBV2
cdr3_nt: TGTGCTTCACTTTCGGGGGGCTTCCAAGAGACCCAGTACTTC
cdr3_aa: CASLSGGFQETQYF

d_call: .
j_call: TRBJ2-7
v_call: TRBV21-1
cdr3_nt: TGTGCCAGCAGCAAAGGTCCAAATTCCTACGAGCAGTACTTC
cdr3_aa: CASSKGPNSYEQYF

d_call: TRBD1
j_call: TRBJ1-1
v_call: TRBV6-1
cdr3_nt: TGTGCCAGCAGTTGGGGGAGACAGGGAATCCCTGAAGCTTTCTTT
cdr3_aa: CASSWGRQGIPEAFF

d_call: .
j_call: TRBJ1-2
v_call: TRBV5-1
cdr3_nt: TGCGCCAGCAGCCCGTCCACATCCCAGGGGTATGGCTGCACCTTC
cdr3_aa: CASSPSTSQGYGCTF

d_call: .
j_call: TRBJ1-1
v_call: TRBV15
cdr3_nt: TGTGCCACCAGCAGAGATCCGGGGGAAAGAGGCGACACTGAAGCTTTCTTT
cdr3_aa: CATSRDPGERGDTEAFF

d_call: .
j_call: TRBJ1-3
v_call: TRBV7-9
cdr3_nt: TGTGCCAGCAGCCCCGCTGGTGGACAAGATCGGAACACCATATATTTT
cdr3_aa: CASSPAGGQDRNTIYF

d_call: .
j_call: TRBJ2-7
v_call: TRBV9
cdr3_nt: TGTGCCAGTCCTAGAGGTCCGTACTTC
cdr3_aa: CASPRGPYF

d_call: .
j_call: TRBJ1-6
v_call: TRBV27
cdr3_nt: TGTGCCAGCAGTCGAGGATACCCACCAAGCTCCTATAATTCACCCCTCCACTTT
cdr3_aa: CASSRGYPPSSYNSPLHF

d_call: TRBD1
j_call: TRBJ2-7
v_call: TRBV2
cdr3_nt: TGTGCCAGCAGGACAGGGGACACCCACTACGAGCAGTACTTC
cdr3_aa: CASRTGDTHYEQYF

d_call: .
j_call: TRBJ1-1
v_call: TRBV7-6
cdr3_nt: TGTGCCAGCAGCCCGCCTGGGGGGGTATATGAAGCTTTCTTT
cdr3_aa: CASSPPGGVYEAFF

d_call: TRBD2
j_call: TRBJ2-1
v_call: TRBV7-8
cdr3_nt: TGTGCCAGCAGCTACCGAAGACTAGCGGTCTCCTACAATGAGCAGTTCTTC
cdr3_aa: CASSYRRLAVSYNEQFF

d_call: .
j_call: TRBJ1-1
v_call: TRBV6-1
cdr3_nt: TGTGCCAGCAGGAGCGACAGAGACAAGAACACTGAAGCTTTCTTT
cdr3_aa: CASRSDRDKNTEAFF

d_call: .
j_call: TRBJ1-1
v_call: TRBV28
cdr3_nt: TGTGCCAGCAGAGTACAGTTAATGAACACTGAAGCTTTCTTT
cdr3_aa: CASRVQLMNTEAFF

d_call: .
j_call: TRBJ2-3
v_call: TRBV7-9
cdr3_nt: TGTGCCAGCAGCCAAATGGATACGCAGTATTTT
cdr3_aa: CASSQMDTQYF

d_call: TRBD1
j_call: TRBJ1-1
v_call: TRBV7-2
cdr3_nt: TGTGCCAGCAGCTCGAGACAGGGGGCGCCTCAGTACACTGAAGCTTTCTTT
cdr3_aa: CASSSRQGAPQYTEAFF

d_call: TRBD1
j_call: TRBJ1-2
v_call: TRBV28
cdr3_nt: TGTGCCAGCAGGGCAGGGGGCTATGGCTACACCTTC
cdr3_aa: CASRAGGYGYTF